Here is one T cell receptor beta chain with its context. This clone showed up just a few times. Its antigen remains undetermined. Within one base of it there is no much larger clone, and no base qualities were kept. The sample belongs to a study of cytomegalovirus exposure and HLA in healthy donors listed by TCRdb under 2017. Looking at the study overall: In an earlier analysis of 587 of the donors, approximately 300 Gb of sequence data and about 110 million unique TCR beta sequences from 150 million to 200 million T cells were reported. An early release that covered around 590 HLA-typed donors contained approximately 300 gigabases of sequencing data and approximately 85 million unique TCR sequences. Of the approximately 400 genotyped donors, more than 75% were placed in the genetic ancestry cluster associated with self-reported Caucasian donors. The study was designed to test whether signatures of past pathogen exposure could be identified by cataloging public T cell receptors. The study used immunosequencing to profile the T cell repertoires of more than 650 subjects and linked those repertoires to cytomegalovirus serostatus. Along with the approximately 600-subject first cohort, a separate validation cohort of over 90 different subjects was used. To predict cytomegalovirus infection status, the study brought together high-throughput TCR immunosequencing, statistical association of individual TCRs with disease status, and machine learning. In a later analysis, previously published TCR beta repertoires from 500 to 750 donors were re-analyzed and high-resolution HLA genotyping was added so that TCR occurrence patterns could be studied. Rather than drawing on any new phenotypic data, the later analysis identified candidate immune exposures from TCR beta sequences and the way those sequences occurred across donors. An earlier analysis of approximately 640 of the donors applied high-throughput TCR beta sequencing to assess whether each TCR beta V gene segment acted as functional or pseudogenic. Alongside the repertoire data, information on donor age, sex, ethnicity and CMV serostatus was compiled. A later genetic analysis used genome-wide SNP genotypes for about three fifths of the 666 donors, treating that subset as a discovery cohort. All discovery cohort repertoires had been generated on a single sequencing platform. Both class I and class II loci were covered by HLA typing, at four-digit resolution. The number of donors typed differed by locus, with about 629-640 for A, B, C, DRB1 and DQB1, over 500 for DQA1, 606 for DPA1, and 472 for DPB1. Roughly 5 DR-DQ haplotypes were handled as single units for association and clustering, since linkage in the cohort was strong. Among 300 to 450 genotyped donors of the cohort, an average of approximately 230,000 unique TCR beta nucleotide sequences were sequenced per donor, roughly a sixth of them non-productive. General study outcomes and caveats: In a later analysis, HLA-associated TCR beta chains showed more clonal expansion and lower generation probabilities than non-associated chains that were equally common. Three of the identified cytomegalovirus-associated TCR beta chains were confirmed in vitro to be specific for cytomegalovirus antigens. Because HLA typing was unavailable for some donors at each locus, only the typed subset was used in association tests. Most TCR sequences were observed very rarely across donors, whereas some public TCRs were present in many individuals. The 87-base-pair reads could not distinguish some IMGT-functional V segments, including TRBV6-2 and TRBV6-3, so those segments were excluded. Because counts were too low, under 20 rarely observed V segments, including chromosome 9 orphons, were left out of the earlier analysis of several hundred of the donors. In a later analysis, several top co-occurrence clusters were reported to appear linked to parvovirus B19, influenza, CMV and Epstein-Barr virus. A further reported finding was that TCR beta sequences accurately predicted the HLA-A and HLA-B alleles for most subjects in the first cohort. The authors suggested that the approach could potentially be generalized to other disease states and immunological phenotypes. When HLA alleles, especially DR and DQ, strongly co-occurred, attributing TCR associations to individual alleles was difficult. V-gene and J-gene trimming of TCR beta chains was associated with a missense DCLRE1C variant in a later genetic analysis, and the association was replicated in an independent cohort. CMV serostatus was the only immune exposure information available for the cohort. A later analysis found that TCR association rates varied across HLA loci, with DRB1 alleles showing the most associated TCRs and HLA-C alleles the fewest. The cohort was sequenced for TCR beta chains only, and without alpha or paired-chain data the features that could be detected were limited. According to a later genetic analysis, donors in an Asian-associated ancestry cluster had fewer N-insertions in productive TCRs than the approximately 610-donor mean. A later analysis associated roughly 17,000 TCR beta sequences with specific HLA alleles at a false discovery rate of 0.05. In an earlier analysis of about 540 of the donors, most TCR beta V segments were observed in productive rearrangements about 90% or about 30% of the time, broadly matching IMGT annotations. A later analysis found that most CMV-associated TCR beta chains appeared HLA-restricted, with HLA associations seemingly driven largely by CMV exposure. Correlated functional status among segregating V segments might be attributable to linkage disequilibrium, but an unknown experimental factor could not be ruled out. The sequencing pipeline was judged likely to have produced a cluster of highly shared sequence variants as a technical artifact. The study gave a list of about 170 TCR beta chains associated with cytomegalovirus. The classifier was reported to diagnose cytomegalovirus status with high specificity and sensitivity in both the original cohort and the validation cohort. Sequencing depth was assumed to be roughly uniform across donors in the presence/absence analyses, though that assumption may not hold.

CDR3 length: 15 amino acids, cysteine to phenylalanine. The kept DNA is CDR3 alone, 45 bases in frame from the first base. CDR1 is given as MGHRA and CDR2 as YSYEKL, both from the germline V gene. Compared with germline, V lacks 4 bases and J lacks 6 bases; bases without a gene match: 6. The library relied on the immunoSEQ multiplex PCR assay. For the multiplex PCR, a mixture combining 60 forward primers for TCR Vbeta segments and 13 reverse primers for TCR Jbeta segments was used. The CDR3 region of rearranged TCR beta genes was amplified from genomic DNA with a multiplex PCR assay. Amplified TCR beta libraries were sequenced as 87-base-pair reads on the Illumina HiSeq System. The study's processing was this. A later analysis tallied around 80 million unique TCR beta chains across the roughly 610 repertoires, and around 10 million of those chains were shared by two or more donors. A nearest-neighbor algorithm error-corrected the raw reads and collapsed the reads into unique sequences, merging closely related sequences to remove PCR and sequencing errors. V, D and J gene segments were assigned by aligning CDR3 sequences to IMGT reference sequences. For a sequence to be retained, at least a six-nucleotide match to both a V gene segment and a J gene segment was required. A rearrangement counted as productive if the CDR3 had no stop codons and remained in frame with V and J, and every other rearrangement counted as non-productive. Following IMGT convention, CDR3 was defined as the stretch from the second conserved V-encoded cysteine to the conserved J-encoded phenylalanine. The earlier analysis of about 560 of the donors excluded any sequence lacking an unambiguous match to a single V gene segment. In an earlier analysis of about 590 of the donors, a V segment was called functional when productive rearrangements were above 56.7%, and segregating when the standard deviation between donors exceeded 5%. A statistical classification framework was developed to diagnose cytomegalovirus status using the catalog of TCR beta chain sequences. In a later analysis, TCR nucleotide sequences were compared against IMGT/GENE-DB human TR gene sequences so that V and J genes could be assigned. Using the TCRdist pipeline, a later analysis assigned CDR3 sequences along with most-parsimonious VDJ recombination scenarios. In a later analysis, each TCR beta chain was defined by its CDR3 amino acid sequence together with its V-gene family, and reads lacking a unique V-gene family were excluded. In a later analysis, 450 to 600 highly shared, low-generation-probability nucleotide sequences were removed to address suspected cross-contamination and a sequencing artifact. In a later analysis, a clonal expansion index for each public chain was calculated from normalized within-repertoire ranks of inferred template counts. A later analysis computed generation probabilities with a VDJ recombination model fitted to out-of-frame rearrangements, and checked the results against IGoR. In a later analysis, hypergeometric tests were used to score TCR-TCR, TCR-HLA and TCR-CMV co-occurrence, with a repertoire-size bias correction applied to TCR pairs. To estimate false discovery rates, a later analysis permuted the HLA or CMV assignments 20 times. A later analysis grouped co-occurring TCRs with DBSCAN, adding TCRdist sequence similarity when clustering within HLA-allele-positive subsets. Repertoires with fewer than 30,000 or more than 120,000 public chains, plus five repertoires with anomalous nucleotide sharing, were excluded from co-occurrence clustering. This immuneACCESS table, as held by TCRdb, lists in-frame sequences with V and J called but not all clones. Of the missing ones, under half trace to an unresolved V gene in checked studies; the others have no known cause. The D gene and trimming were derived from the DNA, and the V and J assignments and clone size from that table. Recorded for this sample are about 130,000 clones; around 9% of them occurred a single time. Of the sample, about 5.5% falls within the top ten clones.

The cohort consisted of 650 to 700 healthy bone marrow donors. At the time of sampling, all cohort members were nominally healthy, though unrecorded immune exposures were likely present. The donor tested CMV seronegative and was one of the 352 seronegative cohort members. Every donor gave a peripheral blood sample, and the peripheral blood mononuclear cells from that sample were used for TCR beta sequencing. The Qiagen DNeasy Blood Extraction Kit was used to extract genomic DNA from the blood cell samples. The sequence was obtained from a man in his forties in good health and CMV-seronegative. The sequence links TRBV4-1 to TRBJ1-5; 10 of the junction bases match TRBD1. Sequencing used PBMCs. The DNA reads TGCGCCAGCAGCCTCCCGGGACAGGGGACTCAGCCCCAGCATTTT. Its translation is CASSLPGQGTQPQHF.